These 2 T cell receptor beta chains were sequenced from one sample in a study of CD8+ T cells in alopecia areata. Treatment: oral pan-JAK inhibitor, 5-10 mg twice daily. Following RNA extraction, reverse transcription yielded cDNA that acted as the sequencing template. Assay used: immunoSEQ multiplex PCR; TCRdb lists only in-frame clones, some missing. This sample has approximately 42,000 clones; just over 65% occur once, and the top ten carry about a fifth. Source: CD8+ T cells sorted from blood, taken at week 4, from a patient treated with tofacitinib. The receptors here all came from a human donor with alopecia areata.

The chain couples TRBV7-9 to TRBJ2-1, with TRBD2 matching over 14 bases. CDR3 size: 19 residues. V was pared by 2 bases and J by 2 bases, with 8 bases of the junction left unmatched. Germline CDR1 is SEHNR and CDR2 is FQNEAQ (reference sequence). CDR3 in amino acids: CASSLPETSGGETYNEQFF. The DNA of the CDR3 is TGTGCCAGCAGCTTACCTGAGACTAGCGGGGGGGAGACCTACAATGAGCAGTTCTTC.

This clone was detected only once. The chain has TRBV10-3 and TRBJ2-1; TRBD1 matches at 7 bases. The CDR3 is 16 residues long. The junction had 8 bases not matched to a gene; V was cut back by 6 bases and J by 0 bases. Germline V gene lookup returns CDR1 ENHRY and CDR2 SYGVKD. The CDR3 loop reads CAISPVGQNSYNEQFF. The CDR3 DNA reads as TGTGCCATCAGCCCCGTGGGACAGAACTCCTACAATGAGCAGTTCTTC.